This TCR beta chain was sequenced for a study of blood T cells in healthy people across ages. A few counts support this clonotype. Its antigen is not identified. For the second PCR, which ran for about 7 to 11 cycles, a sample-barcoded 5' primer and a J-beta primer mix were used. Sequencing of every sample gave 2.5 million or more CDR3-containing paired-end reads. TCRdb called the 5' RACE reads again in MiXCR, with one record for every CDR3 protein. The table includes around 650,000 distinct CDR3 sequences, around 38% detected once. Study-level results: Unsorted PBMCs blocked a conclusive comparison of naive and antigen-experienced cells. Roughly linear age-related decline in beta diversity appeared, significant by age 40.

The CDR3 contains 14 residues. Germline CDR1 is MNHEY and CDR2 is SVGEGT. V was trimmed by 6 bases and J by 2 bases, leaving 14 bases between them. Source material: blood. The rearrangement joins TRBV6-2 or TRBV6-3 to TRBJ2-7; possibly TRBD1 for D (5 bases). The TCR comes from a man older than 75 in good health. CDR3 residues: CASRPTGRTYEQYF. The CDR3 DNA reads TGTGCCAGCAGGCCCACAGGTCGGACCTACGAGCAGTACTTC.